One sample yielded the 4 T cell receptor beta chains listed below, sequenced in a study of blood T cell repertoires in COVID-19. TCRdb's table, derived via immunoSEQ multiplex PCR, lists solely in-frame clones and lacks some. This sample has approximately 270,000 clones, with roughly 90% found just once. The sequenced material came from peripheral blood. These receptors came from a man under 40 with acute or convalescent COVID-19.

The chain couples TRBV6-1 to TRBJ1-3; a weak D match, TRBD1 (5 bases). From germline, CDR1 is MNHNS and CDR2 SASEGT. Trimming shortened V by 2 bases and J by 2 bases, and 16 bases separated the two germline ends. The CDR3 is made up of 17 amino acids. The CDR3 loop is CASSERGATVPGNTIYF. CDR3 nucleotide sequence: TGTGCCAGCAGTGAACGTGGGGCCACAGTCCCTGGAAACACCATATATTTT.

The V gene is TRBV5-1, the J gene TRBJ2-7; 13 bases align to TRBD2. The CDR3 extends over 16 amino acids. Germline V lookup: CDR1 SGHRS, CDR2 YFSETQ. The ends lost 4 bases at V and 6 bases at J; junction bases unmatched: 10. DNA for the CDR3: TGCGCCAGCAGCATGACGACTAGCGGGAGGATCAGCGAGCAGTACTTC. It specifies CASSMTTSGRISEQYF.

The CDR3, as DNA: TGTGCCAGCAGTACCCATCTAGCGGGCGGGAATACGCAGTATTTT. Its protein product is CASSTHLAGGNTQYF. The rearrangement uses TRBV6-5 and TRBJ2-3, with 8 bases fitting TRBD2. This CDR3 contains 15 residues. Germline V CDR1 and CDR2: MNHEY, SVGAGI. The ends lost 5 bases at V and 7 bases at J; junction bases unmatched: 11.

This chain connects TRBV9 to TRBJ2-3; no clear D. Trimming shortened V by 0 bases and J by 0 bases, and 8 bases separated the two germline ends. CDR3 length: 15 amino acids. Germline V gene data show CDR1 as SGDLS and CDR2 as YYNGEE. The CDR3, as DNA: TGTGCCAGCAGCGTAGCAGTGTATAGCACAGATACGCAGTATTTT. Protein sequence: CASSVAVYSTDTQYF.